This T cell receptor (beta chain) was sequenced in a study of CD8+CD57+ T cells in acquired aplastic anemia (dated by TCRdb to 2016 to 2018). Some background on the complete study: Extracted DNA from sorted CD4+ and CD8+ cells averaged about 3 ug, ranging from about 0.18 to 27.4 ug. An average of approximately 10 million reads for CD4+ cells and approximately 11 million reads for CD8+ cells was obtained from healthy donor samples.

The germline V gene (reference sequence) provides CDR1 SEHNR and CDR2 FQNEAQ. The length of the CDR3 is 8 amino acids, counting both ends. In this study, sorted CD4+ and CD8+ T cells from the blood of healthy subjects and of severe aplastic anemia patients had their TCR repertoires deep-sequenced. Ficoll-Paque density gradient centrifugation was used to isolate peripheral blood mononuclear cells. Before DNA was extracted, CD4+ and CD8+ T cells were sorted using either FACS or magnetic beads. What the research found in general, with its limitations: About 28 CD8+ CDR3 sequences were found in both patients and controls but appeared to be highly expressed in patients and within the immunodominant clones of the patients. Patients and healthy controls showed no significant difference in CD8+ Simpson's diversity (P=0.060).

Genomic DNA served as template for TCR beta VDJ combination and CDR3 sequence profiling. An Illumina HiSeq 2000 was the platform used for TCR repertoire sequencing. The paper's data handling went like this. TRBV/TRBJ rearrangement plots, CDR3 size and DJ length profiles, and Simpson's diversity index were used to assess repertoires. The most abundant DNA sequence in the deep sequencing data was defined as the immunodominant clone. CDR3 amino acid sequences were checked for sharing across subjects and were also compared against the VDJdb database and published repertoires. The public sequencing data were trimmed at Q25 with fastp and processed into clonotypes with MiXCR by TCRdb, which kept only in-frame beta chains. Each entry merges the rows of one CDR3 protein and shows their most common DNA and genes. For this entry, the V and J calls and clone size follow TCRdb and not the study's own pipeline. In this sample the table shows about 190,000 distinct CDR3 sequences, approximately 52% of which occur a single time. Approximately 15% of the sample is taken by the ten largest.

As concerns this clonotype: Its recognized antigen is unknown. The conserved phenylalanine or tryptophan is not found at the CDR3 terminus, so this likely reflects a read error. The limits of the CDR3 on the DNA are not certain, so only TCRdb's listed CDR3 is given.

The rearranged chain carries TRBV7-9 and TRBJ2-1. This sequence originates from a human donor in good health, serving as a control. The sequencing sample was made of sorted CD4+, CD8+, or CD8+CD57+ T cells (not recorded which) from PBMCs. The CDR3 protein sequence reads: CASSSRTT.